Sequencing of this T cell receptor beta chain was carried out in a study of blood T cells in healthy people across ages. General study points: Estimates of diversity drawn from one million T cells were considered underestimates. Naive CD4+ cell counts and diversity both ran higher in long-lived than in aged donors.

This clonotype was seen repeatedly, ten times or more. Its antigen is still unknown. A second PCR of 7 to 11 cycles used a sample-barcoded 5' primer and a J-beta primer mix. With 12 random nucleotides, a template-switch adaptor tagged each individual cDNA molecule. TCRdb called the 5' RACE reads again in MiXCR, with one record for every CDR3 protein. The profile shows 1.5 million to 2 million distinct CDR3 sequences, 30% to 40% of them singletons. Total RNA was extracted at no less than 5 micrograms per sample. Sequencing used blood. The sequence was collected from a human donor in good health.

DNA for the CDR3: TGTGCCAGCAGCTTAGGGGACAGGGCAAATTCACCCCTCCACTTT. This sequence encodes CASSLGDRANSPLHF. J is TRBJ1-6 and V is TRBV7-9, with TRBD1 matching 9 bases. Germline V lookup: CDR1 SEHNR, CDR2 FQNEAQ (reference sequence). V shed 1 base, J shed 7 bases, and the junction held 2 bases outside the gene matches. This CDR3 has 15 residues.